This T cell receptor (beta chain) was captured by sequencing in a study of shared clonotypes between healthy human individuals. V lost 6 bases and J lost 4, with 10 bases in between. The CDR3 runs to 13 residues. Germline V CDR1 and CDR2: ENHRY, SYGVKD. A word on this clone: Its antigen remains unidentified.

Points from the study as a whole: Clonotype sharing among the donors was expected to vary with sequencing depth. It was the few donors that limited the genetic and exposure-history diversity represented. Rarefaction indicated that sorted-subset sequencing remained incomplete although depth was large.

Donors comprised healthy HIV-negative adults lacking recent acute infections or vaccinations. Profiling relied on immunoSEQ multiplex PCR, and the TCRdb table lists in-frame clones only, not all of them. The table records 2,500,000 or so clones, 80% to 95% of them present only once. The clonotype was recovered from a man in his late teens or twenties in good health. Some clones in this sample may be carry-over from other donors' samples. V and J are TRBV10-3 and TRBJ1-5, with D perhaps TRBD1 (6 bases). Input material: naive CD4+ T cells from PBMCs. Subset defined: CD45RA+ positively selected. The CDR3 DNA reads as TGTGCCATCAGCCCACAGGGAAATCAGCCCCAGCATTTT. Translation: CAISPQGNQPQHF.